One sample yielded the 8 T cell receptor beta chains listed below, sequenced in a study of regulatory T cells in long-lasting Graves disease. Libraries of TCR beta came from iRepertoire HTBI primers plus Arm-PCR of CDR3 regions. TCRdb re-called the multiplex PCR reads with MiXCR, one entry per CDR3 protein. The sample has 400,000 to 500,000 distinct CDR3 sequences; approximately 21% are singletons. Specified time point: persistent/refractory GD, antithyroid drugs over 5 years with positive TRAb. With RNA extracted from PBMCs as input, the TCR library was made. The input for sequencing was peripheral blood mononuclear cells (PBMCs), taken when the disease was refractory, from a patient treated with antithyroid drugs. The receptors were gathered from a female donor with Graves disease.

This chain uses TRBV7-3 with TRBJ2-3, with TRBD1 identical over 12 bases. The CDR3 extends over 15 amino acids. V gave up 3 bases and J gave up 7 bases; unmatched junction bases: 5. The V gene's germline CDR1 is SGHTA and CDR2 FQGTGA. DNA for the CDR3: TGTGCCAGCAGCTTCCTGGGACAGGGGGCACATACGCAGTATTTT. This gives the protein CASSFLGQGAHTQYF.

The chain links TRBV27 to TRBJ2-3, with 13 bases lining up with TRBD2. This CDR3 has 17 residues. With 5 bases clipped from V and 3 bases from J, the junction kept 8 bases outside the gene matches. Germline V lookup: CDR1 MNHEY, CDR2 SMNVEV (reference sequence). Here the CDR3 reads CASSPSLAGGFTDTQYF. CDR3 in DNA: TGTGCCAGCAGTCCCTCACTAGCGGGGGGGTTTACAGATACGCAGTATTTT.

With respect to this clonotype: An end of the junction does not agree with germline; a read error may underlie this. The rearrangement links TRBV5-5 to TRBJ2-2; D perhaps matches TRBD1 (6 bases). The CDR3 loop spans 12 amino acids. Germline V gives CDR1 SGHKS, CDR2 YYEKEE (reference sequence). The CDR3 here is CASGRDKVELFF. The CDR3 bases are TGTGCCAGCGGCCGGGACAAGGTGGAGTTGTTTTTT. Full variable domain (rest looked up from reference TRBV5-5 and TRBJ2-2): DAGVTQSPTHLIKTRGQQVTLRCSPISGHKSVSWYQQVLGQGPQFIFQYYEKEERGRGNFPDRFSARQFPNYSSELNVNALLLGDSALYLCASGRDKVELFFGEGSRLTVL.

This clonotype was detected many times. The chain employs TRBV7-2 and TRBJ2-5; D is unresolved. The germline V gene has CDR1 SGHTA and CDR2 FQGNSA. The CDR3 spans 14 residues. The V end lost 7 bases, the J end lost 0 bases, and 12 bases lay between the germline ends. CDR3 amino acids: CASNQYGYQETQYF. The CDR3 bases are TGTGCCAGCAACCAGTACGGATACCAAGAGACCCAGTACTTC.

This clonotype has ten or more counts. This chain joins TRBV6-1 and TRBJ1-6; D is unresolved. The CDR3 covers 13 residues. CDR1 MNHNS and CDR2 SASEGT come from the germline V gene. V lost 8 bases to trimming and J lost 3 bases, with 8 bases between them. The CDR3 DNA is TGTGCCAGCGTCCGCGGCTATAATTCACCCCTCCACTTT. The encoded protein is CASVRGYNSPLHF.

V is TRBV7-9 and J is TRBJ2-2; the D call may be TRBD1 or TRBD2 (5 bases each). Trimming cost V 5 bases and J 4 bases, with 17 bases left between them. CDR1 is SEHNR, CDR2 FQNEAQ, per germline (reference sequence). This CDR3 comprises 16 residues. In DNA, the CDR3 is TGTGCCAGCAGCCCCCCCGGCAGGGAGTCCACCGGGGAGCTGTTTTTT. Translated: CASSPPGRESTGELFF.

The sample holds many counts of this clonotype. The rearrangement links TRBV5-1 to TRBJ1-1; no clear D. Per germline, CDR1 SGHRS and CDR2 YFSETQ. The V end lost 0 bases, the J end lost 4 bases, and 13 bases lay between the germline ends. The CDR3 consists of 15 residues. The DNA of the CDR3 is TGCGCCAGCAGCTTGGGGAGCAGGATTCGCACTGAAGCTTTCTTT. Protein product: CASSLGSRIRTEAFF.

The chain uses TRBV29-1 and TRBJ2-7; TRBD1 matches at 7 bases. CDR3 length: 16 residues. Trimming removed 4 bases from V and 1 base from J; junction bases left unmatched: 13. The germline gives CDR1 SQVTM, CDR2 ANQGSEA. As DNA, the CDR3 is TGCAGCGTTGGGGGTTTAGGGGGCGGTGGGTCCTACGAGCAGTACTTC. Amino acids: CSVGGLGGGGSYEQYF.